The rows below give T cell receptor beta chains drawn from one sample of a study of shared clonotypes between healthy human individuals. Clones were sequenced by immunoSEQ multiplex PCR, and TCRdb holds only the in-frame ones, with some missing. This sample has 2 million to 2.5 million clones, with approximately 94% found just once. Sequenced: naive CD8+ T cells sorted from blood. The receptors derive from a young man in good health. The conserved cysteine and the conserved F or W are not part of the CDR3 here.

>TRBJ2-1|TRBV11-2
ASSPAGEKNEQF
>TRBJ1-1|TRBV5-8
ASGAGGNTEAF
>TRBJ2-7|TRBV9
ASSPGGGNEQY
>TRBJ1-1|TRBV18
ASSPDRAEAF
>TRBJ1-4|TRBV5-3
ARRAREKLF
>TRBJ2-1|TRBV6-5
ASSYGSGGAYEQF
>TRBJ2-1|TRBV28
ASSFEQGNYNEQF
>TRBJ1-3|TRBV15
ATSPIPGQDSGNTIY
>TRBJ1-1|TRBV7-9
ASSFAAGPEAF
>TRBJ1-1|TRBV2
ASSEAPGAWTEAF
>TRBJ2-7|TRBV30
AWSVGQGAFFYEQY
>TRBJ1-5|TRBV4-1
ASSQVQGAAQPQH
>TRBJ2-3|TRBV19
ASSIRDDLADTQY
>TRBJ2-2|TRBV6-5
ASSPEYSGELF
>TRBJ1-4|TRBV6-6
ASSYGEKLF
>TRBJ2-1|TRBV27
ASSYLSGNEQF
>TRBJ2-3|TRBV5-1
ASSLFSGGGTDTQY
>TRBJ2-6|TRBV27
ASSLLGVTGANVLT
>TRBJ2-1|TRBV7-8
ASSLALGQGNEQF
>TRBJ2-5|TRBV25-1
ASSDDNLETQY
>.|TRBV6-5
ASSSGLAYYEQY
>TRBJ1-1|TRBV11-2
ASSSEPGLNTEAF
>TRBJ2-7|TRBV5-5
ASSLTSLYEQY
>TRBJ1-1|TRBV5-4
ASSTTGLEAF
>TRBJ2-3|TRBV13
ASSLGLAGGPDTQY
>TRBJ1-1|TRBV2
ASSVYRNTEAF
>TRBJ1-1|TRBV6-5
ASSYSTVAGVTEAF
>TRBJ2-7|TRBV19
ASSIGQGSSYEQY
>TRBJ2-3|TRBV5-6
ASSFGVGDFDTQY
>TRBJ2-1|TRBV2
ASSEAVSGDNEQF
>TRBJ1-1|TRBV7-6
ASSLPGDGGSNTEAF
>TRBJ2-5|TRBV6-5
ASSYSKRGDEETQY
>TRBJ2-7|TRBV4-1
ASSPKREAPYEQY
>TRBJ2-5|TRBV19
ASPGPAGETQY
>TRBJ2-5|TRBV7-9
ASSLVGDIQETQY
>TRBJ2-2|TRBV4-3
ASSVGTSGGYTGELF
>TRBJ1-1|TRBV6-5
ASSRTGSNTEAF
>TRBJ2-7|TRBV4-1
ASSQGVAPYEQY
>TRBJ2-7|TRBV28
ASSLYRVHEQY
>TRBJ2-7|TRBV4-2
ASSQDNSYEQY
>TRBJ1-1|TRBV9
ASSAGMGVEAF
>TRBJ2-7|TRBV19
ASSILAGDAYEQY
>TRBJ1-1|TRBV6-1
ASSEHWATEAF
>TRBJ2-5|TRBV9
ASGEGAQETQY